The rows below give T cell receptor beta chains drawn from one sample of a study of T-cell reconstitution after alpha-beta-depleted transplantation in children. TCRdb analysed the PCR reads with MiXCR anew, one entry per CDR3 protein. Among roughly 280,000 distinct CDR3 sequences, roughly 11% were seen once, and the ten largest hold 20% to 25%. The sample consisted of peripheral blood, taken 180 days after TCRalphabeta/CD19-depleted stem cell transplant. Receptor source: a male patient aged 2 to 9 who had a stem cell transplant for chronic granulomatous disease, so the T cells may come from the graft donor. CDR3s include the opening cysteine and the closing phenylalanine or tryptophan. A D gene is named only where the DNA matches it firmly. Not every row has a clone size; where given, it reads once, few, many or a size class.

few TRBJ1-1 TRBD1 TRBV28 CASTPGQGAGNTEAFF TGTGCCAGCACCCCCGGACAGGGGGCAGGTAACACTGAAGCTTTCTTT
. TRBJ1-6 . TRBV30 CAWAGTENSPLHF TGTGCCTGGGCCGGGACCGAAAATTCACCCCTCCACTTT
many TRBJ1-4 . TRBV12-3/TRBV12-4 CASSLGQYRLFF TGTGCCAGCAGTTTAGGACAGTATCGACTGTTTTTT
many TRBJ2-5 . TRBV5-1 CASSLEVGQSAQYF TGCGCCAGCAGCTTGGAAGTCGGGCAAAGCGCCCAGTACTTC
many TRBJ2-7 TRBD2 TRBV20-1 CSASSGGTHEQYF TGCAGTGCTAGCTCGGGAGGTACTCACGAGCAGTACTTC
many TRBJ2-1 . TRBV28 CASSALPSSYNEQFF TGTGCCAGCAGCGCCCTTCCGAGCTCCTACAATGAGCAGTTCTTC
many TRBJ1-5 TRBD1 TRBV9 CASSVGTGSQPQHF TGTGCCAGCAGCGTAGGGACAGGGTCGCAGCCCCAGCATTTT
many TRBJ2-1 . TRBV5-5 CASSLTKYNEQFF TGTGCCAGCAGCCTCACTAAATACAATGAGCAGTTCTTC
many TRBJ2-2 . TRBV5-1 CASSLARQVNTGELFF TGCGCCAGCAGCTTGGCCCGACAGGTTAACACCGGGGAGCTGTTTTTT
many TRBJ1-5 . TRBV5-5 CASSLYSNQPQHF TGTGCCAGCAGCCTATATAGCAATCAGCCCCAGCATTTT
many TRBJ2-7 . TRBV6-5 CASSLGHPPYEQYF TGTGCCAGCAGTCTGGGGCATCCGCCTTACGAGCAGTACTTC
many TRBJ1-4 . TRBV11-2 CASSKQGRALNEKLFF TGTGCCAGCAGCAAACAGGGAAGGGCCCTCAATGAAAAACTGTTTTTT
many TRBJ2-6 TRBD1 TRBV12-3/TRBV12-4 CASSPLTGAGANVLTF TGTGCCAGCAGTCCGCTGACAGGGGCTGGGGCCAACGTCCTGACTTTC
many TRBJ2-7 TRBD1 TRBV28 CASRSTGVGLRDEQYF TGTGCCAGCAGGTCGACAGGGGTGGGTTTAAGGGACGAGCAGTACTTC
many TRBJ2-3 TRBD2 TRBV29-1 CSVENLAGDTQYF TGCAGCGTTGAGAATCTAGCGGGAGACACGCAGTATTTT
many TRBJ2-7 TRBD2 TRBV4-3 CASSQEMVAGGTYEQYF TGCGCCAGCAGCCAAGAGATGGTAGCGGGGGGAACCTACGAGCAGTACTTC
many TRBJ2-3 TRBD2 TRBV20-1 CSGTYVAGAGDTQYF TGCAGCGGCACCTACGTAGCGGGAGCAGGAGATACGCAGTATTTT
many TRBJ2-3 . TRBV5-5 CASPSTDTQYF TGTGCCAGCCCTAGCACAGATACGCAGTATTTT
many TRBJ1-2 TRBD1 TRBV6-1 CASTRLSGQGYGYTF TGTGCCAGCACCAGGCTGTCCGGACAGGGGTATGGCTACACCTTC
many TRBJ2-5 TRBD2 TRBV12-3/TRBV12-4 CASSSVGGGAGETQYF TGTGCCAGCAGTTCCGTTGGCGGGGGGGCCGGAGAGACCCAGTACTTC
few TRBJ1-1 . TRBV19 CAKGDTEAFF TGTGCCAAGGGGGACACTGAAGCTTTCTTT
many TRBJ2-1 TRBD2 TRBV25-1 CASRLGLAGDNEQFF TGTGCCAGCAGGCTCGGACTAGCGGGGGACAATGAGCAGTTCTTC